The clone carrying this T cell receptor (beta chain) was counted between two and nine times. What it binds is not known. The germline V gene has CDR1 SEHNR and CDR2 FQNEAQ (reference sequence). The length of the CDR3 is 14 residues. Trimming removed 7 bases from V and 5 bases from J; junction bases left unmatched: 7. These data come from a study of T cells in Graves' hyperthyroidism and ophthalmopathy. Notes on the study in general: Most thyroid clonotypes expanded above 0.001 were also detected in blood.

RNA transcripts gave rise to amplified TCR beta CDR3 regions. Researchers ran a first-round RT-PCR on the TCR CDR3 using the HTBI primer set. Via MiXCR, TCRdb re-called the multiplex PCR reads, giving one row per CDR3 protein. The table has approximately 610,000 distinct CDR3 sequences, roughly 14% seen once. The chain carries TRBV7-9 and TRBJ2-5, with 10 bases lining up with TRBD1. The receptor was derived from a woman between 40 and 55 years old with Graves' ophthalmopathy. The specimen sequenced was blood. In nucleotides, the CDR3 is TGTGCCAGCATGAGACAGGGGGCGGTGGAGACCCAGTACTTC. Translation: CASMRQGAVETQYF.